A single sample gave rise to the 32 T cell receptor beta chains below, sequenced in a study of T cell responses to AZD1222 COVID-19 vaccine. Data came from immunoSEQ multiplex PCR; TCRdb stores just in-frame clones and leaves some out. The sample yields roughly 120,000 clones, around 87% seen once. The sequencing used peripheral blood, collected 28 days after the second AZD1222 dose. Every receptor here comes from an adult who received the AZD1222 COVID-19 vaccine.

The chain combines TRBV5-1 with TRBJ2-3, with a tentative D call TRBD2 (6 bases). Germline assignment: CDR1 SGHRS and CDR2 YFSETQ. V lost 0 bases and J lost 0, with 11 bases in between. The CDR3 loop spans 16 amino acids. DNA for the CDR3: TGCGCCAGCAGCTTGGATGGCGGGGCTAGCACAGATACGCAGTATTTT. Its translation is CASSLDGGASTDTQYF.

The chain couples TRBV30 to TRBJ2-6; D is unclear. CDR1 and CDR2 (germline): GTSNPN, SVGIG (reference sequence). The ends were cut back, 2 bases at V and 0 bases at J, with 11 bases in the middle. The CDR3 length is 16 residues. CDR3 sequence reads: CAWSKTGVSGANVLTF. The CDR3 DNA reads as TGTGCCTGGAGTAAAACGGGCGTCTCTGGGGCCAACGTCCTGACTTTC.

The rearrangement uses TRBV6-5 and TRBJ1-2, with D possibly TRBD1 on 6 matching bases. Per the germline V gene, CDR1 is MNHEY and CDR2 is SVGAGI. Deletions cut 6 bases from V and 4 bases from J, with 18 bases between. This CDR3 has 15 residues. CDR3 protein: CASSLGGGASYGYTF. Here the CDR3 DNA reads TGTGCCAGCAGCCTTGGGGGGGGCGCATCCTATGGCTACACCTTC.

In the case of this clone: A read error may produce the germline difference seen at one junction end. CDR3 bases: TGTGCCAGCAGGGAAGGCAGGGGAAGGTTT. It encodes CASREGRGRF. V and J are TRBV6-1 and TRBJ1-6; D is perhaps TRBD1 (6 bases). This CDR3 spans 10 amino acids. Germline-derived CDR1 and CDR2 are MNHNS and SASEGT.

J is TRBJ1-6 and V is TRBV30, with D unclear. This CDR3 region has 13 residues. CDR1 is GTSNPN and CDR2 is SVGIG in the germline V gene (reference sequence). V lost 0 bases, J lost 7 bases, and 7 bases lay in between. The DNA of the CDR3 is TGTGCCTGGAGTGTAACATGGAATTCACCCCTCCACTTT. Translation gives CAWSVTWNSPLHF.

V and J are TRBV5-1 and TRBJ1-4; weak D call: TRBD1 (6 bases). The CDR3 is made up of 15 amino acids. Germline-derived CDR1 and CDR2 are SGHRS and YFSETQ. The V gene lost 4 bases and the J gene lost 0 bases, with 10 bases spanning the gap. The CDR3 nucleotides read TGCGCCAGCAGCCCGACAGGAGCAACTAATGAAAAACTGTTTTTT. It codes for CASSPTGATNEKLFF.

The gene calls are TRBV28 and TRBJ1-5; no firm D call. Per germline, CDR1 MDHEN and CDR2 SYDVKM. The CDR3 covers 14 residues. V lost 6 bases, J lost 1 base, and 10 bases lay in between. The CDR3 sequence: CASRWAGSNQPQHF. CDR3 coding DNA: TGTGCCAGCAGGTGGGCGGGGAGCAATCAGCCCCAGCATTTT.

The chain couples TRBV5-1 to TRBJ1-6; 7 positions match TRBD1. The CDR3 covers 17 residues. The germline gives CDR1 SGHRS, CDR2 YFSETQ. Trimming cost V 1 base and J 0 bases; bases outside gene matches: 4. The CDR3 sequence: CASSLSDRASYNSPLHF. In nucleotides, the CDR3 is TGCGCCAGCAGCTTGAGCGACAGGGCCTCCTATAATTCACCCCTCCACTTT.

The chain joins TRBV15 to TRBJ1-4; 9 bases agree with TRBD1. V was pared by 3 bases and J by 7 bases, with 9 bases of the junction left unmatched. Germline values: CDR1 LNHNV, CDR2 YYDKDF (reference sequence). The CDR3 is 16 amino acids. CDR3 sequence reads: CATSSRRGDRAEKLFF. The CDR3 region has the DNA TGTGCCACCAGCAGTCGTCGAGGGGACAGGGCTGAAAAACTGTTTTTT. Variable domain in full (rest from reference TRBV15 and TRBJ1-4): DAMVIQNPRYQVTQFGKPVTLSCSQTLNHNVMYWYQQKSSQAPKLLFHYYDKDFNNEADTPDNFQSRRPNTSFCFLDIRSPGLGDTAMYLCATSSRRGDRAEKLFFGSGTQLSVL.

The chain has TRBV28 and TRBJ1-3; tentatively, D is TRBD1 (5 bases). Trimming removed 10 bases from V and 6 bases from J, with 16 bases in between. The length of the CDR3 is 13 residues. CDR1 is MDHEN, CDR2 SYDVKM, per germline. This CDR3 is CATGWGHENTIYF. CDR3 in DNA: TGTGCCACCGGGTGGGGCCACGAAAACACCATATATTTT.

This chain connects TRBV28 to TRBJ1-2, with D perhaps matching TRBD1 (6 bases). This CDR3 has 14 amino acids. V lost 4 bases, J lost 8 bases, and 17 bases lay in between. Looked up from germline, CDR1 is MDHEN and CDR2 is SYDVKM. CDR3 amino acids: CASSSVQGKRGYTF. Written as DNA, the CDR3 is TGTGCCAGCAGTTCGGTCCAGGGGAAAAGAGGCTACACCTTC.

This rearrangement joins TRBV5-1 to TRBJ2-7; no reliable D call. Germline V CDR1 and CDR2: SGHRS, YFSETQ. V lost 2 bases to trimming and J lost 2 bases, with 11 bases between them. This CDR3 contains 14 residues. This CDR3 is CASSLSYGTYEQYF. The CDR3 DNA reads as TGCGCCAGCAGCTTATCGTACGGAACCTACGAGCAGTACTTC.

The chain couples TRBV6-1 to TRBJ2-3; 8 bases match TRBD2. This CDR3 comprises 14 residues. The germline V gene encodes CDR1 MNHNS and CDR2 SASEGT. J was trimmed by 3 bases and V by 3 bases; bases with no gene match: 2. The chain's CDR3 is CASSDLAGTDTQYF. The CDR3 DNA is TGTGCCAGCAGTGATCTAGCGGGTACAGATACGCAGTATTTT.

This chain uses TRBV24-1 with TRBJ1-5; 7 bases map to TRBD1. Per germline, CDR1 KGHDR and CDR2 SFDVKD. This CDR3 has 14 residues. V lost 3 bases and J lost 7; bases outside the gene matches: 5. CDR3 DNA: TGTGCCACCAGTGATGACAGGGTCAAGCAGCCCCAGCATTTT. Translating it yields CATSDDRVKQPQHF.

The V call is TRBV5-1, the J call TRBJ2-7; D unresolved. Germline V gene sequence: CDR1 SGHRS, CDR2 YFSETQ. The CDR3 length is 14 residues. V was cut by 1 base and J by 2 bases, with 10 bases left in between. The CDR3 region has the DNA TGCGCCAGCAGCTTGTCTCTGGGCCCCTACGAGCAGTACTTC. It translates to CASSLSLGPYEQYF. Supplemented by reference TRBV5-1 and TRBJ2-7, the full variable domain reads KAGVTQTPRYLIKTRGQQVTLSCSPISGHRSVSWYQQTPGQGLQFLFEYFSETQRNKGNFPGRFSGRQFSNSRSEMNVSTLELGDSALYLCASSLSLGPYEQYFGPGTRLTVT.

The chain is built from TRBV2 and TRBJ1-1, with D tentatively TRBD1 (6 bases). Looked up from germline, CDR1 is SNHLY and CDR2 is FYNNEI. V was pared by 8 bases and J by 2 bases, with 9 bases between. There are 12 residues in the CDR3. The CDR3 DNA reads as TGTGCCAGCGGGACAACAAACACTGAAGCTTTCTTT. The encoded protein is CASGTTNTEAFF.

The chain uses TRBV25-1 and TRBJ1-5; the D gene is possibly TRBD1 (5 bases). This CDR3 is built from 14 residues. The germline V gene has CDR1 MGHDK and CDR2 SYGVNS. V was clipped by 0 bases and J by 3 bases, with 6 bases between them. CDR3 bases: TGTGCCAGCAGTGAATACAGGGACAATCAGCCCCAGCATTTT. Translated, it gives CASSEYRDNQPQHF.

The gene calls are TRBV5-1 and TRBJ2-7; D is uncertain. Trimming took off 4 bases at V and 2 bases at J, with 16 bases between the two ends. Germline V lookup: CDR1 SGHRS, CDR2 YFSETQ. There are 15 residues in the CDR3. The CDR3 region is CASSDHVNTAYEQYF. The CDR3 bases are TGCGCCAGCAGCGATCATGTCAATACAGCCTACGAGCAGTACTTC.

The V and J genes are TRBV9 and TRBJ2-3, with 8 bases that match TRBD1. Germline lookup yields CDR1 SGDLS and CDR2 YYNGEE. V was pared by 3 bases and J by 3 bases, with 6 bases of the junction left unmatched. This CDR3 region has 15 residues. This CDR3 reads CASSALQGETDTQYF. The CDR3 nucleotides read TGTGCCAGCAGCGCACTACAGGGGGAGACAGATACGCAGTATTTT.

This clone has a handful of counts. The J gene is TRBJ1-6, the V gene TRBV6-5; the D gene is possibly TRBD1 (5 bases). The CDR3 has 14 amino acids. CDR1 is MNHEY and CDR2 is SVGAGI in the germline V gene. Trimming left V 4 bases short and J 5 bases short, with 9 bases between. CDR3 DNA sequence: TGTGCCAGCAGTTTGGGACGGGATAATTCACCCCTCCACTTT. This translates into CASSLGRDNSPLHF.

This clone has just a few counts. This chain's CDR3 is CASTDPGQGVPELFF. CDR3 nucleotide sequence: TGTGCCAGTACAGATCCGGGACAGGGAGTGCCGGAGCTGTTTTTT. The gene calls are TRBV19 and TRBJ2-2; TRBD1 agrees at 9 bases. From germline, CDR1 is LNHDA and CDR2 SQIVND (reference sequence). This CDR3 spans 15 amino acids. J gave up 10 bases and V 7 bases, and 13 bases lay outside the gene matches.

V and J are TRBV5-1 and TRBJ2-6; D tentatively reads TRBD1 or TRBD2 (5 bases each). There are 14 residues in the CDR3. V lost 4 bases, J lost 6 bases, and 11 bases lay in between. The V gene's germline CDR1 is SGHRS and CDR2 YFSETQ. The CDR3 DNA sequence: TGCGCCAGCAGCCCGGGACGGGCGGCCAACGTCCTGACTTTC. Protein product: CASSPGRAANVLTF.

The chain links TRBV5-1 to TRBJ1-6; 7 nucleotides agree with TRBD1. This CDR3 spans 14 amino acids. V lost 2 bases to trimming and J lost 10 bases; unmatched junction nucleotides: 6. Germline-derived CDR1 and CDR2 are SGHRS and YFSETQ. CDR3 sequence (DNA): TGCGCCAGCAGCTTTTCGGACAGGAGGTCACCCCTCCACTTT. This encodes CASSFSDRRSPLHF.

V and J are TRBV11-2 and TRBJ2-5; D not certain. The CDR3 has 12 amino acids. From germline, CDR1 is SGHAT and CDR2 FQNNGV. Trimming took off 5 bases at V and 1 base at J, with 5 bases between the two ends. The DNA of the CDR3 is TGTGCCAGCAGCCGGCTCCAAGAGACCCAGTACTTC. It codes for CASSRLQETQYF. The entire variable domain, with the rest obtained from reference TRBV11-2 and TRBJ2-5, is as follows: EAGVAQSPRYKIIEKRQSVAFWCNPISGHATLYWYQQILGQGPKLLIQFQNNGVVDDSQLPKDRFSAERLKGVDSTLKIQPAKLEDSAVYLCASSRLQETQYFGPGTRLLVL.

The rearrangement joins TRBV29-1 to TRBJ2-2; tentatively, D is TRBD1 (6 bases). The CDR3 loop spans 11 amino acids. V gave up 7 bases and J gave up 4 bases, with 7 bases separating them. Germline values: CDR1 SQVTM, CDR2 ANQGSEA. CDR3 coding DNA: TGCAGCGCCAGGGGCACCGGGGAGCTGTTTTTT. Protein sequence: CSARGTGELFF.

The chain links TRBV19 to TRBJ1-5, with D uncertain. This CDR3 spans 12 amino acids. With 5 bases removed from V and 5 bases from J, the gap between germline ends came to 7 bases. Germline V gene sequence: CDR1 LNHDA, CDR2 SQIVND (reference sequence). The DNA of the CDR3 is TGTGCCAGTAGTCCGAGACATCAGCCCCAGCATTTT. Residues: CASSPRHQPQHF.

The V call is TRBV7-9, the J call TRBJ2-3; a weak D match, TRBD1 (5 bases). The CDR3 consists of 15 residues. Trimming stripped 5 bases from V and 4 bases from J, with 16 bases between. The germline V gene has CDR1 SEHNR and CDR2 FQNEAQ (reference sequence). The CDR3 protein is CASSAVLQVADTQYF. In DNA, the CDR3 is TGTGCCAGCAGCGCAGTCCTACAGGTTGCAGATACGCAGTATTTT.

The V gene is TRBV6-5, the J gene TRBJ1-6, with D perhaps matching TRBD1 (6 bases). This CDR3 is 13 amino acids long. V lost 5 bases and J 10 bases, leaving 12 bases between the germline ends. Germline V gives CDR1 MNHEY, CDR2 SVGAGI. CDR3 coding DNA: TGTGCCAGCAGTACCACAGGGTACTCACCCCTCCACTTT. Its protein is CASSTTGYSPLHF.

This chain connects TRBV19 to TRBJ1-5; tentatively, D is TRBD1 (6 bases). Deletions cut 6 bases from V and 3 bases from J, with 15 bases between. Per the germline V gene, CDR1 is LNHDA and CDR2 is SQIVND (reference sequence). This CDR3 comprises 15 residues. CDR3 sequence: CASRATGNFNQPQHF. CDR3 coding DNA: TGTGCCAGTAGAGCGACAGGAAACTTCAATCAGCCCCAGCATTTT.

V is TRBV6-2 or TRBV6-3 and J is TRBJ1-3, with D possibly TRBD1 on 5 matching bases. Germline V gives CDR1 MNHEY, CDR2 SVGEGT. Trimming left V 4 bases short and J 0 bases short, with 19 bases between. The CDR3 length is 18 residues. DNA for the CDR3: TGTGCCAGCAGTTCTGCGGGACTCCTGTCTAGCTCTGGAAACACCATATATTTT. This translates into CASSSAGLLSSSGNTIYF.

The chain combines TRBV5-1 with TRBJ1-1; 7 bases map to TRBD1. The V gene end was trimmed by 4 bases and the J gene end by 6 bases; junction bases not matched to a gene: 6. This CDR3 contains 13 residues. Germline CDR1 and CDR2: SGHRS and YFSETQ. DNA of the CDR3: TGCGCCAGCAGCGCGACAGGGAGGGCTGAAGCTTTCTTT. This encodes CASSATGRAEAFF.

The chain links TRBV5-1 to TRBJ2-7, with 7 bases that match TRBD1. The junction had 7 bases not matched to a gene; V was cut back by 4 bases and J by 0 bases. The CDR3 spans 15 residues. Germline assignment: CDR1 SGHRS and CDR2 YFSETQ. In nucleotides, the CDR3 is TGCGCCAGCAGCCGTGGACAGGCCCTCTCCTACGAGCAGTACTTC. Translating it yields CASSRGQALSYEQYF.